This note documents a single T cell receptor beta chain sequence. This record belongs to a study of CD8 T cells in Susac syndrome. Germline V gives CDR1 MDHEN, CDR2 SYDVKM. This CDR3 is built from 12 residues. Trimming took 8 bases from V and 4 from J, leaving 12 bases between them. The CD8+ and CD4+ T cells were negatively isolated, with the TEMRA cells enriched by FACS. Reverse transcription used about 0.45 to 1 ug RNA and random hexamers. The CDR3 of TCR beta was amplified by immunoSEQ multiplex PCR across 54 Vbeta and 13 Jbeta. MiXCR, run by TCRdb on the immunoSEQ multiplex PCR reads, gives a single entry per CDR3 protein. The sample yields 180,000 or so distinct CDR3 sequences, approximately 94% seen once.

The sequenced sample was CD4+ T cells from PBMCs. The V gene is TRBV28, the J gene TRBJ2-7, with D perhaps given as TRBD1 or TRBD2 (5 bases each). This TCR was recovered from a human donor in good health. The CDR3 region is CASSRGVYEQYF. The CDR3 region has the DNA TGTGCCAGCTCTAGAGGGGTTTACGAGCAGTACTTC.